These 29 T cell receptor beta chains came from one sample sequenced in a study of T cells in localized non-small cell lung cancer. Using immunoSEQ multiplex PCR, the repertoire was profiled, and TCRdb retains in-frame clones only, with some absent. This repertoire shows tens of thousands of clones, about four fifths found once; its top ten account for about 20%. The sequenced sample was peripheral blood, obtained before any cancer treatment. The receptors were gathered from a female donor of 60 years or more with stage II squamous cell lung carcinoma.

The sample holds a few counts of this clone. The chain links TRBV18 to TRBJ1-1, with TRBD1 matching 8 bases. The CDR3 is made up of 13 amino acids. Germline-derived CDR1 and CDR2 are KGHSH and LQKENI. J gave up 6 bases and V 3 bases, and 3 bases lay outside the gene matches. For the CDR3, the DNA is TGTGCCAGCTCACCCCAGGGGGCGCCTGAAGCTTTCTTT. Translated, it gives CASSPQGAPEAFF.

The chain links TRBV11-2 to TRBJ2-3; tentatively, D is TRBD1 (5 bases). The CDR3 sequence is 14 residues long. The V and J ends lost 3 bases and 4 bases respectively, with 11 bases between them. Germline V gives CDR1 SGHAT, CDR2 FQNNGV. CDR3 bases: TGTGCCAGCAGCTTCCTTTTAGGGGCAGATACGCAGTATTTT. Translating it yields CASSFLLGADTQYF.

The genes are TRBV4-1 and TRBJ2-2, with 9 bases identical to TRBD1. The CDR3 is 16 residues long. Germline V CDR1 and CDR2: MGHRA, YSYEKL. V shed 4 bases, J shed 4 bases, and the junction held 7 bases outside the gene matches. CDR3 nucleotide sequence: TGCGCCAGCAGCCGAACCGGGACAGGGTTCACCGGGGAGCTGTTTTTT. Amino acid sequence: CASSRTGTGFTGELFF.

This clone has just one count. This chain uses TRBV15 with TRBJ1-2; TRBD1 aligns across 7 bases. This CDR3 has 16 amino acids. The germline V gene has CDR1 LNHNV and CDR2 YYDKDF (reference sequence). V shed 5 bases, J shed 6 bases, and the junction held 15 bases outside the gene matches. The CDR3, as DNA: TGTGCCACCAGCTCAAAAAAGCGGACAGGAACCCATGGCTACACCTTC. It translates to CATSSKKRTGTHGYTF.

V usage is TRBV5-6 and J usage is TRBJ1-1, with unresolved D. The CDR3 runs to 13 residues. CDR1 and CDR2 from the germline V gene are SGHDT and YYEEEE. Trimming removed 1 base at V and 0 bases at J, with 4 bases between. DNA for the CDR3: TGTGCCAGCAGCTTGAAGCTGAACACTGAAGCTTTCTTT. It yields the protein CASSLKLNTEAFF. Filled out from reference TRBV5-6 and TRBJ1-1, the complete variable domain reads DAGVTQSPTHLIKTRGQQVTLRCSPKSGHDTVSWYQQALGQGPQFIFQYYEEEERQRGNFPDRFSGHQFPNYSSELNVNALLLGDSALYLCASSLKLNTEAFFGQGTRLTVV.

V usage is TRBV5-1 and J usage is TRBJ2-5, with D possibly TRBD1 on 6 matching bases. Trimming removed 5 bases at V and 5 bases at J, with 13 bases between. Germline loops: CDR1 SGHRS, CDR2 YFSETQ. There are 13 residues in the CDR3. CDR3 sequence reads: CASSDQGHETQYF. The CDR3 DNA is TGCGCCAGCAGTGACCAGGGACACGAGACCCAGTACTTC.

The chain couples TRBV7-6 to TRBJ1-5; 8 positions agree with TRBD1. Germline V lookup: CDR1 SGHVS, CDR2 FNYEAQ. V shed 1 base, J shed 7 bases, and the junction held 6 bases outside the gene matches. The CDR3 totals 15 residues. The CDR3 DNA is TGTGCCAGCAGCTTAGGGACAGGGTGGGAGCAGCCCCAGCATTTT. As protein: CASSLGTGWEQPQHF. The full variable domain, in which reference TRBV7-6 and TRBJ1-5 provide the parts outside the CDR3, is GAGVSQSPRYKVTKRGQDVALRCDPISGHVSLYWYRQALGQGPEFLTYFNYEAQQDKSGLPNDRFSAERPEGSISTLTIQRTEQRDSAMYRCASSLGTGWEQPQHFGDGTRLSIL.

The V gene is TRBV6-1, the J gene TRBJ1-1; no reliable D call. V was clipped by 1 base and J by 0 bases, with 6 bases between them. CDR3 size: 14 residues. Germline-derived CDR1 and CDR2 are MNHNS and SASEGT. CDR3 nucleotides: TGTGCCAGCAGTGAAGGCACATTGAACACTGAAGCTTTCTTT. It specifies CASSEGTLNTEAFF.

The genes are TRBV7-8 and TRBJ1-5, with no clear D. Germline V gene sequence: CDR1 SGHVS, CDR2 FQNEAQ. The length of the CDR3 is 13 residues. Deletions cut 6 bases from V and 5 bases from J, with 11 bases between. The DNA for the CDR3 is TGTGCCAGCAGTCCAACCGGGGATCAGCCCCAGCATTTT. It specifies CASSPTGDQPQHF.

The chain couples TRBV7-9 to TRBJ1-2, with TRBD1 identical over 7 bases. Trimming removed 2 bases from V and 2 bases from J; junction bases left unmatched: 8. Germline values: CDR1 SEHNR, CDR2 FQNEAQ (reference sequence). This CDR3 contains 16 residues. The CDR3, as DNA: TGTGCCAGCAGCTTACGGAGACAGGGACAGAACTATGGCTACACCTTC. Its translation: CASSLRRQGQNYGYTF. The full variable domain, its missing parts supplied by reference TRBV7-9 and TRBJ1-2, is DTGVSQNPRHKITKRGQNVTFRCDPISEHNRLYWYRQTLGQGPEFLTYFQNEAQLEKSRLLSDRFSAERPKGSFSTLEIQRTEQGDSAMYLCASSLRRQGQNYGYTFGSGTRLTVV.

For the CDR3, the DNA is TGTGCCAGCAGCCATACAGGGGTTCAAGAGACCCAGTACTTC. Its translation: CASSHTGVQETQYF. The V gene is TRBV6-6, the J gene TRBJ2-5; 7 nucleotides line up with TRBD1. The CDR3 has 14 amino acids. The J segment lost 2 bases and the V segment lost 6 bases, leaving 6 bases of the junction unmatched. Germline CDR1 is MNHNY and CDR2 is SVGAGI (reference sequence).

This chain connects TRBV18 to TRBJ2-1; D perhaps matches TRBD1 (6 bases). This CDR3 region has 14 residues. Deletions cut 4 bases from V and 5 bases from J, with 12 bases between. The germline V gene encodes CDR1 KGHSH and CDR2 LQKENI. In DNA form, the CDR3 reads TGTGCCAGCTCACACAAACAGGGAAACAATGAGCAGTTCTTC. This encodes CASSHKQGNNEQFF. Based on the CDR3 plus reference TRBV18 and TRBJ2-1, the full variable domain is NAGVMQNPRHLVRRRGQEARLRCSPMKGHSHVYWYRQLPEEGLKFMVYLQKENIIDESGMPKERFSAEFPKEGPSILRIQQVVRGDSAAYFCASSHKQGNNEQFFGPGTRLTVL.

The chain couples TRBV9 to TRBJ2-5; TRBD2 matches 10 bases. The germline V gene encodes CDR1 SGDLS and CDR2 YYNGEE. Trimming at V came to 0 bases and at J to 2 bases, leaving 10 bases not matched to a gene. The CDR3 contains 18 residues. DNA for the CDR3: TGTGCCAGCAGCGTAGCTTGGAGCGGGGGGGCTGGACAAGAGACCCAGTACTTC. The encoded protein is CASSVAWSGGAGQETQYF.

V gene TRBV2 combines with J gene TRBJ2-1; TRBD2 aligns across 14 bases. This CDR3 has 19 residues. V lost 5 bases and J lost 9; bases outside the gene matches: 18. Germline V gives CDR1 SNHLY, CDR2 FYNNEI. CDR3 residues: CASSNWTSGGPSRLREQFF. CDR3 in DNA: TGTGCCAGCAGTAACTGGACTAGCGGGGGGCCAAGCCGCCTCCGTGAGCAGTTCTTC.

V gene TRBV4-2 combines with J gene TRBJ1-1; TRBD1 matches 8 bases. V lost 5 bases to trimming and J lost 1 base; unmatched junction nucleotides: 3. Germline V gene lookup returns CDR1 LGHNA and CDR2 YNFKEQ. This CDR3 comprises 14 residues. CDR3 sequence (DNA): TGTGCCAGCAGCGGACAGGGACCGAACACTGAAGCTTTCTTT. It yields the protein CASSGQGPNTEAFF.

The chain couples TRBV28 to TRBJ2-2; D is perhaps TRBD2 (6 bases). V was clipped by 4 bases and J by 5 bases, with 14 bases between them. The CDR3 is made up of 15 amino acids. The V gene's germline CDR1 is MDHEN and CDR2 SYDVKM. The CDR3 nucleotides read TGTGCCAGCAGTTACCCCCTGGACTATACCGGGGAGCTGTTTTTT. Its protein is CASSYPLDYTGELFF.

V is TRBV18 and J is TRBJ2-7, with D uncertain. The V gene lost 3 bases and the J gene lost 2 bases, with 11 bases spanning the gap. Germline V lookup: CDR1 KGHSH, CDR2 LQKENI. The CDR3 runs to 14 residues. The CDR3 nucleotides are TGTGCCAGCTCACCGTTACAGTCCCCCTACGAGCAGTACTTC. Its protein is CASSPLQSPYEQYF.

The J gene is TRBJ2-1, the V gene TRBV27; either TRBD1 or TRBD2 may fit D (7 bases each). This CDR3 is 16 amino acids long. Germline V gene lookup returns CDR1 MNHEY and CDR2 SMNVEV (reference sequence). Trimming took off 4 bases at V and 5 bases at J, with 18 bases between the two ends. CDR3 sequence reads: CASSSPGGGPHNEQFF. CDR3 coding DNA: TGTGCCAGCAGTTCCCCAGGGGGGGGGCCCCACAATGAGCAGTTCTTC.

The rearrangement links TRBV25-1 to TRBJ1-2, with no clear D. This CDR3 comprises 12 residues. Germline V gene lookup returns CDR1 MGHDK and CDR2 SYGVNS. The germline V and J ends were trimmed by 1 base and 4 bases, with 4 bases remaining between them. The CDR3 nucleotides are TGTGCCAGCAGTGAATCTGGCTATGGCTACACCTTC. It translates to CASSESGYGYTF.

CDR3 DNA sequence: TGTGCCAGCAGCTCACCGACAGGCGCTAACTATGGCTACACCTTC. Its translation is CASSSPTGANYGYTF. The rearrangement joins TRBV5-4 to TRBJ1-2, with D possibly being TRBD1 (6 bases). Deletions cut 3 bases from V and 0 bases from J, with 12 bases between. CDR3 length equals 15 residues. Germline V gives CDR1 SGHNT, CDR2 YYREEE (reference sequence).

CDR3 bases: TGTGCCAGCTCCCTGAGCAGGGACACTGAAGCTTTCTTT. Protein: CASSLSRDTEAFF. The chain has TRBV27 and TRBJ1-1; a weak D match, TRBD1 (5 bases). Germline assignment: CDR1 MNHEY and CDR2 SMNVEV (reference sequence). The V and J ends lost 8 bases and 3 bases respectively, with 13 bases between them. CDR3 length: 13 amino acids.

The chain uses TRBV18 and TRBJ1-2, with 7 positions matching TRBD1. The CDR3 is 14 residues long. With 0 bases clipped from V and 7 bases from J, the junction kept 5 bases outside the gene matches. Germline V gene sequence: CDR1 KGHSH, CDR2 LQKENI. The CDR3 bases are TGTGCCAGCTCACCACCGGGGGCAGGGGGTGGCTACACCTTC. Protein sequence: CASSPPGAGGGYTF.

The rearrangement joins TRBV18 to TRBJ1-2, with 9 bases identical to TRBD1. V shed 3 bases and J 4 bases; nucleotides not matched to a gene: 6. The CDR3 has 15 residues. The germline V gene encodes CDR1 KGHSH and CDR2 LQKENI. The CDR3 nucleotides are TGTGCCAGCTCACCCCGACAGGGGGTACTCTATGGCTACACCTTC. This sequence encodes CASSPRQGVLYGYTF.

CDR3 bases: TGTGCCAGCAGTGCGGCAGGGGAGTACGAGCAGTACTTC. Translation gives CASSAAGEYEQYF. The chain recombines TRBV2 with TRBJ2-7; possible D gene TRBD1, 6 bases. This CDR3 comprises 13 residues. V was trimmed by 4 bases and J by 4 bases, leaving 11 bases between them. Germline CDR1 is SNHLY and CDR2 is FYNNEI. The full variable domain, in which reference TRBV2 and TRBJ2-7 provide the parts outside the CDR3, is EPEVTQTPSHQVTQMGQEVILRCVPISNHLYFYWYRQILGQKVEFLVSFYNNEISEKSEIFDDQFSVERPDGSNFTLKIRSTKLEDSAMYFCASSAAGEYEQYFGPGTRLTVT.

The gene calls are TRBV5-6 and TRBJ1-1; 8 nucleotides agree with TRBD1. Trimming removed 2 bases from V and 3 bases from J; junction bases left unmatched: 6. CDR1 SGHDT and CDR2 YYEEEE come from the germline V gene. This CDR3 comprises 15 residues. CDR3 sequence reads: CASSFLQGGHTEAFF. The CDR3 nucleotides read TGTGCCAGCAGCTTTTTACAGGGGGGGCACACTGAAGCTTTCTTT.

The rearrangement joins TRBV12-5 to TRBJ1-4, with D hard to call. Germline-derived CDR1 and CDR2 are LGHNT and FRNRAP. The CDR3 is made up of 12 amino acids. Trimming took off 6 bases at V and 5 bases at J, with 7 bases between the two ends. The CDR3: CASGPENEKLFF. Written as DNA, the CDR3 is TGTGCTAGTGGCCCAGAAAATGAAAAACTGTTTTTT.

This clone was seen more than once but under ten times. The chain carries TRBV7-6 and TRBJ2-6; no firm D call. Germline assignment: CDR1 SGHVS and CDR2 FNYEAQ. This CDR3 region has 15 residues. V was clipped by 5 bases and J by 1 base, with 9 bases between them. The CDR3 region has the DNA TGTGCCAGCAGCCGACAAAAGTCTGGGGCCAACGTCCTGACTTTC. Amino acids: CASSRQKSGANVLTF.

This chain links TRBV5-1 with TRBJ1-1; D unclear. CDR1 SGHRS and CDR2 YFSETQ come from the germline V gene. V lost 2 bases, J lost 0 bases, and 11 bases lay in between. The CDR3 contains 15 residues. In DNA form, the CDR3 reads TGCGCCAGCAGCTTCAACAACCTGATGAACACTGAAGCTTTCTTT. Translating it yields CASSFNNLMNTEAFF.

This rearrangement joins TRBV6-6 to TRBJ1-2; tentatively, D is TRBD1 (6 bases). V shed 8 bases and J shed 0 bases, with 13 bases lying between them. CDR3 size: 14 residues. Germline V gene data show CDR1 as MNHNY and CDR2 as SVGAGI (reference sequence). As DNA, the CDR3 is TGTGCCAGCCACCAGGGGAATACTAACTATGGCTACACCTTC. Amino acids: CASHQGNTNYGYTF.